The sequence of this T cell receptor (beta chain) was determined in a study of T cells in Graves' hyperthyroidism and ophthalmopathy. Study results and limitations: The model made its ophthalmopathy prediction, and onset followed a median roughly 6.5 months later. Blood also showed most of the thyroid clonotypes that were expanded above 0.001.

This clonotype was found many times. Its antigen is still unknown. Hyperthyroidism, newly diagnosed and lasting under 2 months, affected patients aged 18 to 65. PBMCs were obtained from about 9 ml fresh peripheral blood. RNA transcripts provided the source from which TCR beta CDR3 regions were amplified. During a first-round RT-PCR of the TCR CDR3, the HTBI primer set was used. TCRdb fed the multiplex PCR reads into MiXCR, producing one record per CDR3 protein. This table has 500,000 to 650,000 distinct CDR3 sequences, approximately 15% appearing once. V lost 5 bases, J lost 3 bases, and 17 bases lay in between. Germline CDR1 reads GTSNPN; CDR2 reads SVGIG (reference sequence). The CDR3 has 14 residues.

Sequencing used blood. This TCR was sampled from a middle-aged woman with Graves' hyperthyroidism. This rearrangement joins TRBV30 to TRBJ2-7; tentative D call: TRBD1 (6 bases). The CDR3 DNA sequence: TGTGCCTGGGGGCAAGGGGGACACTTCTACGAGCAGTACTTC. Its protein is CAWGQGGHFYEQYF.